The 2 T cell receptor beta chains given below trace back to one sample, sequenced in a study of blood T cell repertoires in COVID-19 (dated by TCRdb to about 2020). Receptors were amplified or captured by the immunoSEQ multiplex PCR assay. Sourced from immuneACCESS, this table was stored by TCRdb with only in-frame sequences that have V and J called. A share of the clones is absent; for the studies checked, an unresolved V gene accounts for under half, and the remainder has no known explanation. For this sample the table gives around 58,000 clones, of which around 91% were detected only once. The ten largest clones add up to about an eighth of the sample. Sequencing input: peripheral blood. The receptors stem from a man in his sixties with active COVID-19.

The chain uses TRBV7-2 and TRBJ1-4; possible D gene TRBD1, 6 bases. The CDR3 is made up of 15 amino acids. Germline CDR1 and CDR2: SGHTA and FQGNSA. V lost 8 bases, J lost 8 bases, and 21 bases lay in between. The CDR3 region has the DNA TGTGCCAGCGGTGGGTTTTGGGGGGGCGAGGAAAAACTGTTTTTT. Amino acid sequence: CASGGFWGGEEKLFF.

The V and J genes are TRBV28 and TRBJ2-4; 7 nucleotides match TRBD1. The CDR3 runs 15 residues. The V and J ends lost 3 bases and 4 bases, in that order; junction bases with no gene match: 6. CDR1 and CDR2 from the germline V gene are MDHEN and SYDVKM. The CDR3 sequence is CASSFATGMKNIQYF. CDR3 sequence (DNA): TGTGCCAGCAGTTTCGCGACAGGGATGAAAAACATTCAGTACTTC.